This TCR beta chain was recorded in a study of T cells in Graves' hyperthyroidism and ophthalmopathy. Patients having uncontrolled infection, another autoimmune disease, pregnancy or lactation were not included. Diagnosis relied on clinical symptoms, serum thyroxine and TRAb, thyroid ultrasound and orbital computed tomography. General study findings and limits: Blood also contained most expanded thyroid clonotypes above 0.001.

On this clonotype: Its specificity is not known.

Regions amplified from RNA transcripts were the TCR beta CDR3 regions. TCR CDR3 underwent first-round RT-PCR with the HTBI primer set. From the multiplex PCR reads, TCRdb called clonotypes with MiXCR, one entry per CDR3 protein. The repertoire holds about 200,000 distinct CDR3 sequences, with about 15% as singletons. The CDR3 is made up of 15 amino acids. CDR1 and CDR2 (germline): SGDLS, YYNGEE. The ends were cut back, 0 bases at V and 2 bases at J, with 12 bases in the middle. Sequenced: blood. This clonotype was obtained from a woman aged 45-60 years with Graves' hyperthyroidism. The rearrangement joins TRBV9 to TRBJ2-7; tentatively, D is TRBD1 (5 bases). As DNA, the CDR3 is TGTGCCAGCAGCGTAGCGGCAGGGTCTACCTACGAGCAGTACTTC. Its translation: CASSVAAGSTYEQYF.